This T cell receptor (beta chain) was identified in a study of vaccination effects on CD4 cells after COVID-19. In regard to this clone: Its specificity is unknown.

This CDR3 comprises 17 residues. With 3 bases clipped from V and 3 bases from J, the junction kept 14 bases outside the gene matches. Germline CDR1 SNHLY, CDR2 FYNNEI. Sequencing used immunoSEQ multiplex PCR; TCRdb keeps in-frame clones, though not all of them. The data hold under 60,000 clones, with more than 75% observed a single time. Before sequencing, viral peptide pools were used by the ViraFEST assay to expand antigen-specific CD4+ T cells. Isolating CD4+ T cells followed less than 11 days of culture. It was between March and December 2020 that the person had a SARS-CoV-2 infection confirmed by PCR.

J is TRBJ2-7 and V is TRBV2, with 7 bases that match TRBD1. This TCR was sampled from a human donor who had a prior SARS-CoV-2 infection. Sequenced material: CD4+ T cells from PBMCs cultured with HIV peptides, taken before COVID-19 vaccination. Sample subset: HIV-1 Nef peptide pool negative control/reference culture. Written as DNA, the CDR3 is TGTGCCAGCAGTGAGACAGGGCGCCATACCTACTACTACGAGCAGTACTTC. Encoded protein: CASSETGRHTYYYEQYF.